The rows below give T cell receptor beta chains drawn from one sample of a study of blood T cell repertoires in COVID-19. Assay used: immunoSEQ multiplex PCR; TCRdb lists only in-frame clones, some missing. The table includes about 120,000 clones, 83% detected once. Sequences were obtained from peripheral blood. Receptors originate from a man older than 75 with active or convalescent COVID-19. CDR3s include the opening cysteine and the closing phenylalanine or tryptophan. The order of the fields is J gene, V gene, D gene, clone size, CDR3 DNA, CDR3 protein. A D gene is named only where the DNA matches it firmly. The size field is filled for only some rows; it gives once, few, many or a size class.

>TRBJ2-3|TRBV10-3|TRBD2|NA
TGTGCCATCAGTGAGGGACTAGCGGGGGCCACAGATACGCAGTATTTT
CAISEGLAGATDTQYF
>TRBJ2-4|TRBV7-2|NA|NA
TGTGCCAGCAGCTCTTTATCAAACATTCAGTACTTC
CASSSLSNIQYF
>TRBJ2-3|TRBV5-1|TRBD1|NA
TGCGCCAGCAGCTCCCTGACAGGGGGCACAGATACGCAGTATTTT
CASSSLTGGTDTQYF
>TRBJ1-2|TRBV28|NA|NA
TGTGCCAGCAGTTTGGCGGGGAAGTATGGCTACACCTTC
CASSLAGKYGYTF
>TRBJ1-5|TRBV30|NA|NA
TGTGCCTGGAGTCGGGGGGGACTCAATCAGCCCCAGCATTTT
CAWSRGGLNQPQHF
>TRBJ2-5|TRBV5-1|TRBD2|NA
TGCGCCAGCAGCTCGGGGACTAGTGGCACAGTAGAGTACTTC
CASSSGTSGTVEYF
>TRBJ1-6|TRBV7-3|NA|NA
TGTGCCAGCAGCTTAATGCAGGCGTCACCCCTCCACTTT
CASSLMQASPLHF
>TRBJ1-2|TRBV6-6|NA|once
TGTGCCAGCAGCTTGGGGGGGACGTTTAACTATGGCTACACCTTC
CASSLGGTFNYGYTF
>TRBJ2-7|TRBV7-9|TRBD1|once
TGTGCCAGCAGCTTAAGAGGACAGGGGATAGAGGCCTACGAGCAGTACTTC
CASSLRGQGIEAYEQYF
>TRBJ1-2|TRBV12-3/TRBV12-4|NA|NA
TGTGCCAGCAGGGGGCCTAGCGGCGGCTACACCTTC
CASRGPSGGYTF
>TRBJ2-3|TRBV29-1|NA|NA
TGCAGCGTTGAGAAGACTAGCACAGATACGCAGTATTTT
CSVEKTSTDTQYF
>TRBJ2-2|TRBV7-2|NA|NA
TGTGCCAGCAGCTTATCGGGGGTCACCGGGGAGCTGTTTTTT
CASSLSGVTGELFF
>TRBJ2-5|TRBV6-5|NA|NA
TGTGCCAGCAGTAGAGCGGGAGAGACCCAGTACTTC
CASSRAGETQYF